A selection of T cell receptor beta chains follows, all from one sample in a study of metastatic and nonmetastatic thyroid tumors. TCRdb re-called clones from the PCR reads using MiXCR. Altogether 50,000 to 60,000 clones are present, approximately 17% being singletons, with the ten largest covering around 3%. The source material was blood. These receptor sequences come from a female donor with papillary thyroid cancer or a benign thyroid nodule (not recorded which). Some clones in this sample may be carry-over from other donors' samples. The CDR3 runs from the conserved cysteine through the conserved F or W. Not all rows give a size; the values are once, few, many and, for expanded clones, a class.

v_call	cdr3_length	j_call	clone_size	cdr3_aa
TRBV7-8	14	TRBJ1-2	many	CASSFRQGSYGYTF
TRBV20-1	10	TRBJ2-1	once	CSAVSSEQFF
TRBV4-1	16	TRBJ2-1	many	CASSLPAGGANNEQFF
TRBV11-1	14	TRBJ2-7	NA	CASSLRDRAYEQYF
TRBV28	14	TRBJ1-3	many	CATSQTAARNTIYF
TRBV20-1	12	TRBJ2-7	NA	CSAGGSGREQYF
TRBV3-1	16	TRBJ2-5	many	CASSQARTSSQETQYF
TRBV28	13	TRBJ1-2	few	CASSLADRYGYTF
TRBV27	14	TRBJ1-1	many	CASSRQGQPLGAFF
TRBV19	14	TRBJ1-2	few	CAWSVPSGGGGYTF
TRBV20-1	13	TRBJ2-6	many	CSARDLGANVLTF
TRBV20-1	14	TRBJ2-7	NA	CSATVAGGPYEQYF
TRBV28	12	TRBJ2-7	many	CASSSQRNEQYF
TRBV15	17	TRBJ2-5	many	CATSRKMGTSLQETQYF
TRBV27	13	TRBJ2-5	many	CASSWGSEETQYF
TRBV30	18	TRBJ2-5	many	CAWSPWTASRYPQETQYF
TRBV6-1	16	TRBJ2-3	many	CASSPVLAGGADTQYF
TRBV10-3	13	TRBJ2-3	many	CAISEFSADTQYF
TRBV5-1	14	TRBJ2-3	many	CASTRTSRTDTQYF
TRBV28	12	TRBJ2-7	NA	CASIGNTYEQYF
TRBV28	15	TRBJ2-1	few	CASSCMGGSNNEQFF
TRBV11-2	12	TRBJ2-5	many	CASSPLGETQYF
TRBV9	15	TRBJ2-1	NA	CASSSPGLGIREQFF
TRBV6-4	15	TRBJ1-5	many	CASSDSKRGGQPQHF
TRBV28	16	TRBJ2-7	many	CASSSLTGKETYEQYF
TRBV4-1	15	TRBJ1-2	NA	CASIQWYPIRSGYTF
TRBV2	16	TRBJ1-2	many	CASSETARTGLNGYTF
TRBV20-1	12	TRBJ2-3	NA	CSARGNTDTQYF
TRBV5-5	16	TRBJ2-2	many	CASSLDPAGSTGELFF
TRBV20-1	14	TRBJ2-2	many	CSARSSGNTGELFF
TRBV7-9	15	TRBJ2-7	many	CASSLVGRGFYEQYF
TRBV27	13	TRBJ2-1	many	CASSLSRAAEQFF
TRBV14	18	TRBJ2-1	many	CASSQVGSGSPFYNEQFF
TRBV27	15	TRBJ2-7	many	CASSLGLAGDYEQYF
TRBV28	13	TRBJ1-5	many	CASRTGGYQPQHF
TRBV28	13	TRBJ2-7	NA	CASSPLTSYEQYF
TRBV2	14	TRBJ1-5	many	CASRNEAGRQPQHF
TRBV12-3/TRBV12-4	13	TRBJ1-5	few	CASSAGQVQPQHF
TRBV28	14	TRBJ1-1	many	CASSLTRGWTEAFF
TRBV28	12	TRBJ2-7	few	CASSLKGYDQYF
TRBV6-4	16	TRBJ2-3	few	CASSEATSGDTDTQYF
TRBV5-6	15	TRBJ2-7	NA	CASSFGTGVLYEQYF
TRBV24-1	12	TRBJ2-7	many	CATIATHYEQYF
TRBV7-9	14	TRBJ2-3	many	CASSPRTTRGTQYF
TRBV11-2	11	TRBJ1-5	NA	CASSGNQPQHF
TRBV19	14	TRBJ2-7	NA	CASRSSQGVYEQYF
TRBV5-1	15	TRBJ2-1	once	CACTTGWSGDGEQFF
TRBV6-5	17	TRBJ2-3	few	CASSHPGSIRLADTQYF
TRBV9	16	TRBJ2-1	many	CASSVGPSGNLYEQFF
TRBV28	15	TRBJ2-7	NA	CASSIPGTVRYEQYF
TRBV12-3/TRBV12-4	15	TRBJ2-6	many	CASSPDRSSFNVLTF
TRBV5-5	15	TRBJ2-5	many	CASSLRGTYQETQYF
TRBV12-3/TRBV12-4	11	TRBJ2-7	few	CASSSRGEQYF
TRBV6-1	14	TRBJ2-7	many	CASSLGQGLYEQYF
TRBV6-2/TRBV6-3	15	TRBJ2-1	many	CASSTTSGSGYEQFF
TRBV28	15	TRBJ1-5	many	CASSGGDSSNQPQHF
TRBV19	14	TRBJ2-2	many	CASSIPTCTGELFF
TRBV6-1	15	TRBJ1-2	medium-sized	CASSSPGTSSFSYTF
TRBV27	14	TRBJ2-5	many	CASRQLAGGETQYF
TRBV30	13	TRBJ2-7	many	CAWGLAVTYEQYF